These T cell receptor beta chains were read from a single sample in a study of blood T cell repertoires in COVID-19. TCRdb's table, derived via immunoSEQ multiplex PCR, lists solely in-frame clones and lacks some. The table has about 300,000 clones, 85% to 90% seen once. The sample taken for sequencing was PBMCs or T cells enriched from blood (not recorded which). These TCRs come from a man under 40 who had recovered from COVID-19. CDR3s include the opening cysteine and the closing phenylalanine or tryptophan. D genes are given only for firm matches. Size values are once, few and many counts, or a class for expanded clones, and some rows have none.

size: -
V: TRBV11-3
J: TRBJ2-7
D: TRBD2
DNA: TGTGCCAGCAGCCCGAGCGGGGGCTTCTCCTACGAGCAGTACTTC
CDR3: CASSPSGGFSYEQYF

size: -
V: TRBV29-1
J: TRBJ2-7
D: -
DNA: TGCAGCGGCCAGACAGACTCCTACGAGCAGTACTTC
CDR3: CSGQTDSYEQYF

size: once
V: TRBV6-5
J: TRBJ1-1
D: TRBD1
DNA: TGTGCCAGCGTACGACAGGGGGCGGAGAACACTGAAGCTTTCTTT
CDR3: CASVRQGAENTEAFF

size: -
V: TRBV5-1
J: TRBJ2-7
D: -
DNA: TGCGCCAGCAGCTTGGATGCGGGTCCTACCTACGAGCAGTACTTC
CDR3: CASSLDAGPTYEQYF

size: -
V: TRBV3-1/TRBV3-2
J: TRBJ1-1
D: TRBD1
DNA: TGTGCCAGCAGCCCCCGGGACAGGGCAACGAACACTGAAGCTTTCTTT
CDR3: CASSPRDRATNTEAFF

size: -
V: TRBV19
J: TRBJ1-6
D: -
DNA: TGTGCCAGTAGTATCGGGCAGGGGAACAATTCACCCCTCCACTTT
CDR3: CASSIGQGNNSPLHF

size: few
V: TRBV7-9
J: TRBJ1-4
D: TRBD1
DNA: TGTGCCAGCAGCTTATCCGGACAGGGGGAACTGTTTTTT
CDR3: CASSLSGQGELFF

size: -
V: TRBV6-5
J: TRBJ2-3
D: -
DNA: TGTGCCAGCAGTTACGAGGACAGAGACACAGATACGCAGTATTTT
CDR3: CASSYEDRDTDTQYF

size: -
V: TRBV2
J: TRBJ2-7
D: -
DNA: TGTGCCAGCAGGCCCACTACTGGGCAGTACTTC
CDR3: CASRPTTGQYF

size: once
V: TRBV5-1
J: TRBJ2-2
D: -
DNA: TGCGCCAGCAGCCAGGGGAGGAACACCGGGGAGCTGTTTTTT
CDR3: CASSQGRNTGELFF

size: once
V: TRBV11-3
J: TRBJ2-7
D: -
DNA: TGTGCCAGCAGCTCGGCGGCCTACGAGCAGTACTTC
CDR3: CASSSAAYEQYF

size: -
V: TRBV30
J: TRBJ2-5
D: -
DNA: TGTGCCTGGAGTGAGGACCCGAGAGGGGAGACCCAGTACTTC
CDR3: CAWSEDPRGETQYF

size: -
V: TRBV5-5
J: TRBJ2-1
D: TRBD2
DNA: TGTGCCAGCAGCTTGGGGCCCACTAGCGGGGGGCCCGACAATGAGCAGTTCTTC
CDR3: CASSLGPTSGGPDNEQFF

size: few
V: TRBV4-2
J: TRBJ1-6
D: TRBD1
DNA: TGTGCCAGCAGCCAAGCGCCCCCAGGGGGGAAGGATAATTCACCCCTCCACTTT
CDR3: CASSQAPPGGKDNSPLHF

size: -
V: TRBV6-4
J: TRBJ1-2
D: TRBD1
DNA: TGTGCCAGCAAGCCGGGACAGGCTAACTATGGCTACACCTTC
CDR3: CASKPGQANYGYTF

size: few
V: TRBV24-1
J: TRBJ1-2
D: -
DNA: TGTGCCACCAGTGACAGGGAGGGCGGCTACACCTTC
CDR3: CATSDREGGYTF

size: -
V: TRBV4-1
J: TRBJ1-2
D: -
DNA: TGCGCCAGCAGCCAAATAGCCCCTTATGGCTACACCTTC
CDR3: CASSQIAPYGYTF

size: -
V: TRBV7-2
J: TRBJ1-5
D: -
DNA: TGTGCCAGCAGCCGGGGGATTAGCAATCAGCCCCAGCATTTT
CDR3: CASSRGISNQPQHF

size: -
V: TRBV20-1
J: TRBJ2-7
D: -
DNA: TGCAGTGCTAGTGGGGACTCGCCGAGAAGGGAGCAGTACTTC
CDR3: CSASGDSPRREQYF

size: -
V: TRBV10-3
J: TRBJ1-1
D: -
DNA: TGTGCCATCAGTGAATCGCTTAACCCGGGGAGCACTGAAGCTTTCTTT
CDR3: CAISESLNPGSTEAFF

size: -
V: TRBV5-8
J: TRBJ1-1
D: TRBD1
DNA: TGTGCCAGCGTGCCCGGGACAGGGAACACTGAAGCTTTCTTT
CDR3: CASVPGTGNTEAFF

size: -
V: TRBV2
J: TRBJ2-1
D: TRBD2
DNA: TGTGCCAGCAGGGCTGGAAGCGGGGGGGCCCAGTTCTTC
CDR3: CASRAGSGGAQFF

size: -
V: TRBV10-1
J: TRBJ2-3
D: -
DNA: TGCGCCAGCAGTGTTCGGGGTAGCACAGATACGCAGTATTTT
CDR3: CASSVRGSTDTQYF

size: -
V: TRBV29-1
J: TRBJ1-2
D: -
DNA: TGCAGCGTTGAAGGGTCAGGGCCTTTTGGCTACACCTTC
CDR3: CSVEGSGPFGYTF

size: -
V: TRBV27
J: TRBJ2-7
D: TRBD2
DNA: TGTGCCAGCAGTTTGCCCTCCGCTAGCGGGGCCACCTACGAGCAGTACTTC
CDR3: CASSLPSASGATYEQYF

size: -
V: TRBV5-1
J: TRBJ2-1
D: -
DNA: TGCGCCAGCAGCTTGGATACGGCGAGGAGCTCCTACAATGAGCAGTTCTTC
CDR3: CASSLDTARSSYNEQFF

size: -
V: TRBV28
J: TRBJ2-1
D: -
DNA: TGTGCCAGCAGTCCCGGGGGATACAATGAGCAGTTCTTC
CDR3: CASSPGGYNEQFF

size: -
V: TRBV5-1
J: TRBJ1-2
D: -
DNA: TGCGCCAGCAGCGTGGGCGGGGATGGCTACACCTTC
CDR3: CASSVGGDGYTF

size: many
V: TRBV7-9
J: TRBJ2-2
D: -
DNA: TGTGCCAGCGTACCCCGACTATTCTTGGCCGGGGAGCTGTTTTTT
CDR3: CASVPRLFLAGELFF

size: -
V: TRBV28
J: TRBJ1-4
D: TRBD1
DNA: TGTGCCAGCAGAGGAGGGGGCTTGGGTGAAAAACTGTTTTTT
CDR3: CASRGGGLGEKLFF

size: -
V: TRBV5-1
J: TRBJ2-2
D: TRBD1
DNA: TGCGCCAGCAGCTTCGGGACAGGGACAGGGCCCACCGGGGAGCTGTTTTTT
CDR3: CASSFGTGTGPTGELFF

size: -
V: TRBV2
J: TRBJ1-5
D: -
DNA: TGTGCCAGCAGAGGGACGGCGGGGAGGAATCAGCCCCAGCATTTT
CDR3: CASRGTAGRNQPQHF

size: -
V: TRBV21-1
J: TRBJ2-5
D: -
DNA: TGTGCCAGCAGCGCGGAAGCGGTGGGGGAGACCCAGTACTTC
CDR3: CASSAEAVGETQYF

size: -
V: TRBV27
J: TRBJ1-1
D: -
DNA: TGTGCCAGCAGTAGGCAGGGAAGGTGGAACACTGAAGCTTTCTTT
CDR3: CASSRQGRWNTEAFF

size: -
V: TRBV5-5
J: TRBJ2-7
D: -
DNA: TGTGCCAGCAGTTCGCCGAGTGGCGAGCAGTACTTC
CDR3: CASSSPSGEQYF

size: once
V: TRBV9
J: TRBJ2-7
D: -
DNA: TGTGCCAGCGCCCGTTCCCCGTCACTCTACGAGCAGTACTTC
CDR3: CASARSPSLYEQYF

size: -
V: TRBV19
J: TRBJ2-5
D: -
DNA: TGTGCCAGTAGTATAGACAGGGGAGGGGAGACCCAGTACTTC
CDR3: CASSIDRGGETQYF

size: -
V: TRBV6-5
J: TRBJ1-2
D: TRBD1
DNA: TGTGCCACCGGGACAGGGATGAGCTACTATGGCTACACCTTC
CDR3: CATGTGMSYYGYTF

size: -
V: TRBV2
J: TRBJ2-7
D: -
DNA: TGTGCCAGCAGTGAGGCCAGAGGCGGTTACAACGAGCAGTACTTC
CDR3: CASSEARGGYNEQYF

size: -
V: TRBV24-1
J: TRBJ2-3
D: TRBD1
DNA: TGTGCCACCAGTGATCATCAGGGGGCTAGCACAGATACGCAGTATTTT
CDR3: CATSDHQGASTDTQYF

size: -
V: TRBV3-1/TRBV3-2
J: TRBJ2-1
D: TRBD2
DNA: TGTGCCAGCAGCCTGTTAGCGGGGATGGGGAATGAGCAGTTCTTC
CDR3: CASSLLAGMGNEQFF

size: -
V: TRBV14
J: TRBJ2-3
D: -
DNA: TGTGCCAGCACCCAAACGGGAGCAGATACGCAGTATTTT
CDR3: CASTQTGADTQYF

size: -
V: TRBV5-4
J: TRBJ2-5
D: TRBD1
DNA: TGTGCCAGCAGCTTGGCCCCAGGACAGGTTCAAGAGACCCAGTACTTC
CDR3: CASSLAPGQVQETQYF

size: -
V: TRBV6-5
J: TRBJ2-2
D: -
DNA: TGTGCCAGCAGAGGACAGACGGACACCGGGGAGCTGTTTTTT
CDR3: CASRGQTDTGELFF

size: -
V: TRBV2
J: TRBJ1-4
D: TRBD1
DNA: TGTGCCAGCACCAGGACAGGGAAGAGGTTGGGTAATGAAAAACTGTTTTTT
CDR3: CASTRTGKRLGNEKLFF

size: -
V: TRBV2
J: TRBJ2-7
D: -
DNA: TGTGCCAGCAGCGTCCGACAGTCAAGCTCCTACGAGCAGTACTTC
CDR3: CASSVRQSSSYEQYF

size: -
V: TRBV5-1
J: TRBJ1-1
D: -
DNA: TGCGCCAGCAGGTCTGCTCTCAGGGGATTTGAAGCTTTCTTT
CDR3: CASRSALRGFEAFF

size: -
V: TRBV5-1
J: TRBJ2-6
D: -
DNA: TGCGCCAGCAGCTTGGGGGGGCCTTCTGGGGCCAACGTCCTGACTTTC
CDR3: CASSLGGPSGANVLTF

size: -
V: TRBV24-1
J: TRBJ2-5
D: -
DNA: TGTGCCACCAGTGATTACAGGGTAACAGAGACCCAGTACTTC
CDR3: CATSDYRVTETQYF

size: -
V: TRBV10-3
J: TRBJ1-2
D: -
DNA: TGTGCCATCAGTGACAGGCCGGACACTAACTATGGCTACACCTTC
CDR3: CAISDRPDTNYGYTF